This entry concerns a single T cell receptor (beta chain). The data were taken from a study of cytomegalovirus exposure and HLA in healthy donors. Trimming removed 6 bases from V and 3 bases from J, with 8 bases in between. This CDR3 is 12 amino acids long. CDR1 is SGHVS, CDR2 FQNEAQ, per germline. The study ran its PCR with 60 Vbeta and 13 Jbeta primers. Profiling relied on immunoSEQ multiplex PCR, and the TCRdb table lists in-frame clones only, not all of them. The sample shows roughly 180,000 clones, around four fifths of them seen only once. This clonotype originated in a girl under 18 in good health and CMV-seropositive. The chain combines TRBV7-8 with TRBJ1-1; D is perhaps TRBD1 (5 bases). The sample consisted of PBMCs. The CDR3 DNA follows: TGTGCCAGCAGAATAGGGGACACTGAAGCTTTCTTT. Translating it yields CASRIGDTEAFF.